This paragraph covers one T cell receptor beta chain sequence. The antigen is unknown. The CDR3 runs to 14 residues. The V end was cut by 4 bases, the J end by 5 bases, with 13 bases between. Germline V gives CDR1 SGHRS, CDR2 YFSETQ. These data come from a study of OX40 agonist ivuxolimab in advanced cancers. Findings of the study overall: Some nonresponders additionally presented with little normalized T-cell clonal expansion.

The assay was immunoSEQ multiplex PCR, and TCRdb's table has in-frame clones only and misses some. The data contain over 60,000 clones, 80% to 90% of them singletons. Sequencing was performed on CD4+ or CD8+ T cells sorted from blood, taken in a trial of the OX40 agonist ivuxolimab. The source of this sequence is an adult with an advanced solid tumor such as melanoma, head and neck, liver or kidney cancer. This chain links TRBV5-1 with TRBJ2-1, with D tentatively TRBD1 or TRBD2 (5 bases each). CDR3 nucleotide sequence: TGCGCCAGCAGCCTCGGGGACGCCGACAATGAGCAGTTCTTC. Translation gives CASSLGDADNEQFF.